This TCR beta chain was retrieved from a study of cytomegalovirus exposure and HLA in healthy donors. Whole-study context: Researchers found that 81% of 350 to 500 genotyped donors fell within the Caucasian-associated ancestry cluster.

Vbeta (60) and Jbeta (13) primers were used in the PCR. This table comes from immunoSEQ multiplex PCR, and its TCRdb copy is limited to in-frame clones, with some not included. The repertoire holds 95,000 to 150,000 clones, more than 60% seen once, with roughly 3.1% in the top ten. As to this clone: Its antigen is not known.

General study results and limits: As a later analysis revealed, most CMV-associated TCR beta chains appeared HLA-restricted. CMV serostatus was the sole immune exposure information available.

This CDR3 is 16 amino acids long. V was shortened by 3 bases and J by 7 bases, with 18 bases between the two germline ends. CDR1 and CDR2 from the germline V gene are SGHTA and FQGTGA. This clonotype originated in a man aged 30-40 years in good health and CMV-seronegative. This rearrangement joins TRBV7-3 to TRBJ2-2; perhaps TRBD2 as D (6 bases). The source material was PBMCs. CDR3 sequence reads: CASSLNSGTLGGELFF. In nucleotides, the CDR3 is TGTGCCAGCAGCTTGAATTCCGGGACTCTCGGCGGGGAGCTGTTTTTT.